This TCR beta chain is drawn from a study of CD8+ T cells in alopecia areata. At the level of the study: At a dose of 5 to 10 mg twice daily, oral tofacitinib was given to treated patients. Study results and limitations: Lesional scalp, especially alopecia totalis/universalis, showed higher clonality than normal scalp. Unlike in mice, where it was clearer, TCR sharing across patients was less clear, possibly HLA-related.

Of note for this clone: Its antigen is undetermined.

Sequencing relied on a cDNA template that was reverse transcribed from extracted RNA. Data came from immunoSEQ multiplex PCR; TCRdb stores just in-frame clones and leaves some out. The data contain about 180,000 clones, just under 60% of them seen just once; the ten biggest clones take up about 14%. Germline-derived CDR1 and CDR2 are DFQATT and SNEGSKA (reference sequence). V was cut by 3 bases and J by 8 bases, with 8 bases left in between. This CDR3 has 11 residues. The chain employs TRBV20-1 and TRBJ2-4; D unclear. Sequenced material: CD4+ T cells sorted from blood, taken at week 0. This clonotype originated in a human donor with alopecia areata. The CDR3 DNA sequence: TGCAGTGCTAGGCTTGGATACATTCAGTACTTC. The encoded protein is CSARLGYIQYF.